This T cell receptor (beta chain) appears in the sequencing data of a study of technical replicates of blood from a few donors. Germline lookup yields CDR1 SGHTA and CDR2 FQGNSA. The V end was cut by 1 base, the J end by 12 bases, with 21 bases between. The CDR3 covers 16 residues. This table comes from immunoSEQ multiplex PCR, and its TCRdb copy is limited to in-frame clones, with some not included. The table lists around 50,000 clones, roughly nine tenths of them singletons. This clonotype was obtained from a human donor in good health. Some clones in this sample may be carry-over from other donors' samples. This rearrangement joins TRBV7-2 to TRBJ1-4; D gene ambiguous. What was sequenced was PBMCs. The CDR3 bases are TGTGCCAGCAGCTTAGGGGGTGGGGTCAGCGGACTGCAACTGTTTTTT. It codes for CASSLGGGVSGLQLFF.